The 29 T cell receptor beta chains below were found in one sample sequenced in a study of blood T cell repertoires in COVID-19 (dated by TCRdb to 2020 to 2022). Library preparation used the immunoSEQ multiplex PCR assay. TCRdb took over this immuneACCESS table, retaining in-frame rearrangements with V and J assigned. Such tables are incomplete; in checked studies, under half of the missing clones stem from an unresolved V gene, and the remainder is unexplained. The sample yields around 140,000 clones; roughly four fifths were counted once. The ten largest clones capture more than 3% of the sample. Specimen: PBMCs or T cells enriched from blood (not recorded which). Source of these receptors: a woman in her forties or fifties with acute COVID-19.

The chain uses TRBV11-2 and TRBJ2-2, with TRBD1 as a possible D gene (6 bases). V was trimmed by 3 bases and J by 8 bases, leaving 16 bases between them. This CDR3 comprises 15 residues. Per the germline V gene, CDR1 is SGHAT and CDR2 is FQNNGV. DNA for the CDR3: TGTGCCAGCAGCTTCCAGGGACCGCAGGGGGGGGAGCTGTTTTTT. Its protein product is CASSFQGPQGGELFF.

The chain carries TRBV2 and TRBJ1-2; maybe TRBD1 (6 bases). The CDR3 spans 13 residues. Germline lookup yields CDR1 SNHLY and CDR2 FYNNEI. V lost 5 bases, J lost 4 bases, and 11 bases lay in between. This CDR3 reads CASSRDTFYGYTF. The CDR3 DNA reads TGTGCCAGCAGTAGGGACACCTTCTATGGCTACACCTTC.

The V and J genes are TRBV10-3 and TRBJ1-1; no clear D gene. The CDR3 contains 15 residues. Germline V gene sequence: CDR1 ENHRY, CDR2 SYGVKD. The ends were cut back, 3 bases at V and 12 bases at J, with 23 bases in the middle. CDR3 in amino acids: CAISEYQVSDAGTFF. The DNA for the CDR3 is TGTGCCATCAGTGAATATCAGGTATCAGACGCCGGAACTTTCTTT.

This chain joins TRBV29-1 and TRBJ1-2; 9 bases are a match to TRBD1. Germline V gene lookup returns CDR1 SQVTM and CDR2 ANQGSEA. The V segment lost 5 bases and the J segment 7 bases; nucleotides outside the gene matches: 8. CDR3 length: 13 amino acids. This CDR3 reads CSVFSGQGIGYTF. CDR3 nucleotide sequence: TGCAGCGTTTTCAGTGGACAGGGGATTGGCTACACCTTC.

The chain carries TRBV15 and TRBJ1-1; TRBD1 matches at 7 bases. The CDR3 runs to 14 residues. CDR1 is LNHNV, CDR2 YYDKDF, per germline (reference sequence). V shed 2 bases and J 5 bases; nucleotides not matched to a gene: 5. The CDR3 DNA reads as TGTGCCACCAGCAGAAACGACAGGGATACTGAAGCTTTCTTT. This translates into CATSRNDRDTEAFF.

A single count supports this clone. The rearrangement links TRBV4-3 to TRBJ2-2; no firm D call. The V gene's germline CDR1 is LGHNA and CDR2 YSLEER. The CDR3 has 15 residues. V was clipped by 1 base and J by 7 bases, with 13 bases between them. The CDR3 spells CASSQVQQTLGELFF. The DNA of the CDR3 is TGCGCCAGCAGCCAAGTACAGCAGACCCTCGGGGAGCTGTTTTTT.

This clone was counted a few times. Other DNA sequences of this sample code for an identical CDR3. The chain carries TRBV19 and TRBJ1-5; D is unresolved. This CDR3 region has 15 residues. V was pared by 8 bases and J by 4 bases, with 18 bases between. From germline, CDR1 is LNHDA and CDR2 SQIVND (reference sequence). This CDR3 is CASRPPGFNNQPQHF. The CDR3 DNA reads TGTGCCAGTCGTCCACCGGGATTCAATAATCAGCCCCAGCATTTT.

The rearrangement uses TRBV7-8 and TRBJ2-7; TRBD2 matches at 7 bases. This CDR3 is 13 amino acids long. V dropped 2 bases and J dropped 6; count of bases not matched to a gene: 4. In germline, CDR1 is SGHVS, CDR2 FQNEAQ. CDR3 nucleotides: TGTGCCAGCAGCTTACAAACGGGAGGCGAGCAGTACTTC. Its protein product is CASSLQTGGEQYF. Full variable domain (rest looked up from reference TRBV7-8 and TRBJ2-7): GAGVSQSPRYKVAKRGQDVALRCDPISGHVSLFWYQQALGQGPEFLTYFQNEAQLDKSGLPSDRFFAERPEGSVSTLKIQRTQQEDSAVYLCASSLQTGGEQYFGPGTRLTVT.

V is TRBV9 and J is TRBJ1-2, with TRBD1 as a possible D gene (5 bases). Per the germline V gene, CDR1 is SGDLS and CDR2 is YYNGEE. The CDR3 loop spans 13 amino acids. V was pared by 0 bases and J by 7 bases, with 10 bases between. The CDR3 sequence is CASSVGGGTGYTF. In DNA, the CDR3 is TGTGCCAGCAGCGTAGGGGGAGGGACTGGCTACACCTTC.

The chain recombines TRBV19 with TRBJ2-6; D perhaps matches TRBD2 (5 bases). CDR1 and CDR2 (germline): LNHDA, SQIVND (reference sequence). V lost 8 bases, J lost 2 bases, and 10 bases lay in between. The CDR3 extends over 14 amino acids. CDR3 nucleotide sequence: TGTGCCAGTGGCGGACTGGCTGGGGCCAACGTCCTGACTTTC. Protein sequence: CASGGLAGANVLTF.

This chain uses TRBV19 with TRBJ1-4, with 8 positions matching TRBD1. Germline CDR1 reads LNHDA; CDR2 reads SQIVND (reference sequence). CDR3 length equals 14 residues. The ends lost 4 bases at V and 5 bases at J; junction bases unmatched: 3. CDR3 sequence reads: CASSTGQGNEKLFF. The CDR3 DNA reads as TGTGCCAGTAGTACAGGACAGGGAAATGAAAAACTGTTTTTT.

The genes are TRBV7-9 and TRBJ2-7; TRBD2 matches at 11 bases. Trimming at V came to 5 bases and at J to 2 bases, leaving 8 bases not matched to a gene. Per germline, CDR1 SEHNR and CDR2 FQNEAQ (reference sequence). CDR3 size: 16 residues. The CDR3 sequence: CASSTILAGVAYEQYF. The CDR3 coding sequence is TGTGCCAGCAGCACCATACTAGCGGGGGTGGCCTACGAGCAGTACTTC.

This clone appeared a few times. The chain combines TRBV6-2 or TRBV6-3 with TRBJ2-5, with D perhaps TRBD2 (6 bases). The CDR3 runs to 14 residues. The germline V gene encodes CDR1 MNHEY and CDR2 SVGEGT. V gave up 1 base and J gave up 5 bases, with 11 bases separating them. The CDR3 sequence is CASSYLAGPETQYF. CDR3 bases: TGTGCCAGCAGTTACTTGGCGGGACCGGAGACCCAGTACTTC.

This chain uses TRBV3-1 (or the pseudogene TRBV3-2) with TRBJ1-6; possible D gene TRBD1, 5 bases. CDR1 and CDR2 from the germline V gene are LGHDT and YNNKEL (reference sequence). With 0 bases removed from V and 10 bases from J, the gap between germline ends came to 16 bases. This CDR3 contains 16 residues. The CDR3 region has the DNA TGTGCCAGCAGCCAAGACGGAGGGCAGGGAGAATCACCCCTCCACTTT. This encodes CASSQDGGQGESPLHF.

The chain is built from TRBV11-2 and TRBJ2-7, with 9 bases fitting TRBD2. CDR3 length: 13 amino acids. The V and J ends lost 5 bases and 5 bases, in that order; junction bases with no gene match: 4. Germline V gene sequence: CDR1 SGHAT, CDR2 FQNNGV. The CDR3 loop reads CASSLRLADEQYF. Here the CDR3 DNA reads TGTGCCAGCAGCCTGAGACTAGCGGACGAGCAGTACTTC.

The chain joins TRBV6-2 or TRBV6-3 to TRBJ1-5; the D is unclear. V was cut by 3 bases and J by 3 bases, with 12 bases left in between. From germline, CDR1 is MNHEY and CDR2 SVGEGT. This CDR3 contains 15 residues. CDR3 DNA sequence: TGTGCCAGCAGTTATGGGTTGCGGGCCAATCAGCCCCAGCATTTT. Its protein is CASSYGLRANQPQHF.

CDR3 loop: CATSRDRQLETQYF. Here the CDR3 DNA reads TGTGCCACCAGCAGAGATCGACAGCTAGAGACCCAGTACTTC. The chain carries TRBV15 and TRBJ2-5, with TRBD1 as a possible D gene (5 bases). CDR1 and CDR2 from the germline V gene are LNHNV and YYDKDF (reference sequence). V was trimmed by 0 bases and J by 4 bases, leaving 9 bases between them. The CDR3 runs to 14 residues.

V and J are TRBV5-1 and TRBJ1-2, with D maybe TRBD1 (6 bases). Deletions cut 0 bases from V and 8 bases from J, with 20 bases between. The CDR3 spans 16 residues. From germline, CDR1 is SGHRS and CDR2 YFSETQ. CDR3 protein: CASSLVYSEQGGGYTF. CDR3 DNA sequence: TGCGCCAGCAGCTTGGTTTATTCTGAACAGGGTGGCGGCTACACCTTC. Combining the CDR3 with reference TRBV5-1 and TRBJ1-2 gives the whole variable domain KAGVTQTPRYLIKTRGQQVTLSCSPISGHRSVSWYQQTPGQGLQFLFEYFSETQRNKGNFPGRFSGRQFSNSRSEMNVSTLELGDSALYLCASSLVYSEQGGGYTFGSGTRLTVV.

The chain links TRBV7-9 to TRBJ2-1; D is undetermined. Trimming shortened V by 4 bases and J by 5 bases, and 6 bases separated the two germline ends. This CDR3 region has 12 residues. Germline V gene data show CDR1 as SEHNR and CDR2 as FQNEAQ (reference sequence). CDR3 amino acids: CASSSENNEQFF. CDR3 in DNA: TGTGCCAGCAGCTCCGAGAACAATGAGCAGTTCTTC.

The chain uses TRBV3-1 (or the pseudogene TRBV3-2) and TRBJ2-3, with 7 bases fitting TRBD1. After removal of 3 bases from V and 2 bases from J, the junction contained 5 bases not matched to a gene. Germline values: CDR1 LGHDT, CDR2 YNNKEL (reference sequence). The CDR3 covers 15 residues. The CDR3 is CASSHTTGPTDTQYF. The CDR3 bases are TGTGCCAGCAGCCATACGACAGGGCCCACAGATACGCAGTATTTT.

This clone was seen a few times. This chain connects TRBV29-1 to TRBJ2-3; possibly TRBD1 for D (6 bases). The CDR3 consists of 15 residues. Germline values: CDR1 SQVTM, CDR2 ANQGSEA. V was shortened by 4 bases and J by 2 bases, with 16 bases between the two germline ends. DNA of the CDR3: TGCAGCGTTGTTCGGGACACGGAATACACAGATACGCAGTATTTT. Translating it yields CSVVRDTEYTDTQYF.

The V and J genes are TRBV15 and TRBJ2-1; weak D call: TRBD2 (6 bases). Trimming stripped 0 bases from V and 15 bases from J, with 15 bases between. Germline loops: CDR1 LNHNV, CDR2 YYDKDF (reference sequence). The CDR3 contains 13 residues. The DNA of the CDR3 is TGTGCCACCAGCAGAGATTCGGGAGATTATCCGTTCTTC. Translating it yields CATSRDSGDYPFF. Based on the CDR3 plus reference TRBV15 and TRBJ2-1, the full variable domain is DAMVIQNPRYQVTQFGKPVTLSCSQTLNHNVMYWYQQKSSQAPKLLFHYYDKDFNNEADTPDNFQSRRPNTSFCFLDIRSPGLGDTAMYLCATSRDSGDYPFFGPGTRLTVL.

The rearrangement links TRBV19 to TRBJ1-2; D remains ambiguous. The CDR3 runs to 12 residues. Germline CDR1 and CDR2: LNHDA and SQIVND (reference sequence). The V end was cut by 3 bases, the J end by 6 bases, with 8 bases between. The chain's CDR3 is CASSILRDGYTF. CDR3 coding DNA: TGTGCCAGTAGTATTCTGAGGGATGGCTACACCTTC. Variable domain in full (rest from reference TRBV19 and TRBJ1-2): DGGITQSPKYLFRKEGQNVTLSCEQNLNHDAMYWYRQDPGQGLRLIYYSQIVNDFQKGDIAEGYSVSREKKESFPLTVTSAQKNPTAFYLCASSILRDGYTFGSGTRLTVV.

The genes are TRBV6-5 and TRBJ2-2, with 7 bases that match TRBD2. The trim removed 7 bases at V and 4 bases at J, leaving 9 bases unmatched. Germline V gives CDR1 MNHEY, CDR2 SVGAGI. CDR3 length: 15 amino acids. CDR3 sequence: CASNLNPSGTGELFF. Written as DNA, the CDR3 is TGTGCCAGCAACCTGAACCCTAGCGGCACCGGGGAGCTGTTTTTT.

The table lists this clone with a count of one. The chain combines TRBV27 with TRBJ2-7, with a tentative D call TRBD2 (6 bases). CDR3 length: 14 residues. The ends were cut back, 4 bases at V and 3 bases at J, with 13 bases in the middle. CDR1 and CDR2 from the germline V gene are MNHEY and SMNVEV (reference sequence). The CDR3 region has the DNA TGTGCCAGCAGTTCCGGGGACTCTTTCTACGAGCAGTACTTC. This gives the protein CASSSGDSFYEQYF.

The chain is built from TRBV11-3 and TRBJ2-1; a weak D match, TRBD2 (5 bases). Looked up from germline, CDR1 is SGHNT and CDR2 is YENEEA. Deletions cut 5 bases from V and 7 bases from J, with 12 bases between. This CDR3 is 13 amino acids long. The CDR3 DNA reads as TGTGCCAGCAGCACCAGGACTGGAAATGAGCAGTTCTTC. It specifies CASSTRTGNEQFF.

The V gene is TRBV5-5, the J gene TRBJ2-7; tentatively, D is TRBD2 (5 bases). Trimming removed 3 bases at V and 5 bases at J, with 18 bases between. The CDR3 consists of 15 residues. Germline CDR1 and CDR2: SGHKS and YYEKEE (reference sequence). CDR3 sequence: CASSSGPASFNEQYF. The CDR3 DNA reads TGTGCCAGCAGCTCCGGCCCGGCTAGCTTTAACGAGCAGTACTTC.

This chain links TRBV4-1 with TRBJ2-2, with D possibly TRBD2 on 6 matching bases. Per the germline V gene, CDR1 is MGHRA and CDR2 is YSYEKL. The germline V and J ends were trimmed by 5 bases and 4 bases, with 17 bases remaining between them. The CDR3 contains 16 residues. In nucleotides, the CDR3 is TGCGCCAGCAGCACGGGACTTGCCTCCGTCACCGGGGAGCTGTTTTTT. It specifies CASSTGLASVTGELFF.

Only a few counts were recorded for this clone. V usage is TRBV7-3 and J usage is TRBJ2-4, with a weak D call TRBD1 (5 bases). This CDR3 has 17 residues. V was pared by 5 bases and J by 0 bases, with 17 bases between. The V gene's germline CDR1 is SGHTA and CDR2 FQGTGA. CDR3 in DNA: TGTGCCAGCAGCCCTGAATCACAGGTGCGAGCCAAAAACATTCAGTACTTC. Translated: CASSPESQVRAKNIQYF.